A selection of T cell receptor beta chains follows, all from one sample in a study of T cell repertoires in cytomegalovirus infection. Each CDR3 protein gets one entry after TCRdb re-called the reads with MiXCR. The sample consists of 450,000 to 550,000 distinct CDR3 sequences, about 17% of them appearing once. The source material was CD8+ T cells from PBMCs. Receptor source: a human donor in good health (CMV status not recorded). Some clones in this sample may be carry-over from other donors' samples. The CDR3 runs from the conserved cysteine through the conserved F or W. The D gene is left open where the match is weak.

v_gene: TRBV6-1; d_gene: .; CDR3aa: CAIPVIYEQYF
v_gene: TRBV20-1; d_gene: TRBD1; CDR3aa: CSARIRQGGVDNSPLHF
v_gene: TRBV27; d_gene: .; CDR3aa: CASSRGDEQYF
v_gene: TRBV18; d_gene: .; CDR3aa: CASSLTGVDYGYTF
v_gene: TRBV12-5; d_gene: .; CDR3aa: CASGLGGAYEQYF
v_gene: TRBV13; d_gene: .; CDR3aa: CASSPTRADEVNTEAFF
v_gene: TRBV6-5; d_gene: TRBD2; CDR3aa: CASTGLAADNEQFF
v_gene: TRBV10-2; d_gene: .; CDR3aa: CASSLPVAHTEAFF
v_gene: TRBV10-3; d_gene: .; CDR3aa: CATGTQQETRYF
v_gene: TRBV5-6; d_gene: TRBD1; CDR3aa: CASSFKDRGPFTEAFF
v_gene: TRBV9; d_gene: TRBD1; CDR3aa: CASSGRQGVGAFF
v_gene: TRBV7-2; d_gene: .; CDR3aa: CASSLMAPDTQYF
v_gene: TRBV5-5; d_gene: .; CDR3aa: CASSLLGRASLSYEQYF
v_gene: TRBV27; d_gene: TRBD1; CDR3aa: CASRTRDRGDSPLHF
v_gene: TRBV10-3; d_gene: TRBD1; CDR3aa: CAISDSDREGGFETQYF
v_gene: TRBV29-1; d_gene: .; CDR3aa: CSGQRGSANEKLFF
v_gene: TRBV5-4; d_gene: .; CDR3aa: CASSVEDNEQFF
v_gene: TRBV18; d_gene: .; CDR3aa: CASSLNGGGNIQYF
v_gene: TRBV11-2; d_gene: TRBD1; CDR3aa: CASSPHRDRAEKLFF
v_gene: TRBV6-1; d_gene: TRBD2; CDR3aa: CASRSPRSGSAEQFF
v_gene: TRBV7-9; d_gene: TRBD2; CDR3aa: CASSPPRAGGSYEQYF
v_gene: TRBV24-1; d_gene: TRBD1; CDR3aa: CATGQGKETQYF
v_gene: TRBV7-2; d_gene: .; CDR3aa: CASSPHPGLFGGDTQYF
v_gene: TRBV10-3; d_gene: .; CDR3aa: CALSGGSGTEAFF
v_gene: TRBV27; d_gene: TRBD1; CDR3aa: CASSLQQGAYTGELFF
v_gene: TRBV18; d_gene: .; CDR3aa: CASSPVGTMNRNTGELFF
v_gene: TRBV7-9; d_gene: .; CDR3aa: CASSSEWTPNTEAFF
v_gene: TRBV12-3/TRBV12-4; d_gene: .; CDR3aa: CASSPPQDHQPQHF
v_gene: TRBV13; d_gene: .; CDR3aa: CASSLEGISPGGYTF
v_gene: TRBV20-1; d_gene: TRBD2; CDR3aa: CSAGLAGRYEQYF
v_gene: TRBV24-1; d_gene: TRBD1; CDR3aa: CATSEGQGLSSYNEQFF
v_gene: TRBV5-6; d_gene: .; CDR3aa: CASSLGTEGTQYF
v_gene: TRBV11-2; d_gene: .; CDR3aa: CASSLWGNPRGTEAFF
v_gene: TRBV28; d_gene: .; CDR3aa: CASSPWGELSYEQYF
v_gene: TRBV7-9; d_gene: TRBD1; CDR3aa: CASSPRTGKEEQDF
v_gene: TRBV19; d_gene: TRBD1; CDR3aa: CASSTPTGGLINSYNEQFF
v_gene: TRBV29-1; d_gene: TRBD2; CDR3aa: CRCLGTSGEQYF
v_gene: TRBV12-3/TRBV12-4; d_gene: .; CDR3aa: CASSEEGTYEQYF
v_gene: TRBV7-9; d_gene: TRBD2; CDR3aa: CASSPPSGGSYNEQFF
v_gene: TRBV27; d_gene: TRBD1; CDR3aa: CASSGPGTGAYGYTF
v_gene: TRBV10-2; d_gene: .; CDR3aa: CASDPGRNNQPQHF
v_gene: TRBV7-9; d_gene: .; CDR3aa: CASSLVGRGRANYGYTF
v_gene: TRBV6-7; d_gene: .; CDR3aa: CACTRENTEAFF
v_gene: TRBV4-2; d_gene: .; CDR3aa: CASSQGGSQETQYF
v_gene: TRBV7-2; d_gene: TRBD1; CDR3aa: CASSLELGTGIHEQFF